This T cell receptor (beta chain) derives from a study of T cell changes during pregnancy in multiple sclerosis. The CDR3 sequence is 14 residues long. CDR1 and CDR2 from the germline V gene are GTSNPN and SVGIG (reference sequence). The method was immunoSEQ multiplex PCR; TCRdb's version includes in-frame clones alone and lacks a portion of them. The repertoire consists of approximately 98,000 clones, with around 92% occurring once and the leading ten covering about 2.3%. The rearrangement uses TRBV30 and TRBJ1-3; tentative D call: TRBD1 (5 bases). The source is a female donor in good health, enrolled as a control in a pregnancy study. The starting material was peripheral blood, obtained after pregnancy. The CDR3 sequence is CALWSGGIGNTIYF. The CDR3 DNA reads as TGTGCTTTGTGGTCGGGGGGGATTGGAAACACCATATATTTT.